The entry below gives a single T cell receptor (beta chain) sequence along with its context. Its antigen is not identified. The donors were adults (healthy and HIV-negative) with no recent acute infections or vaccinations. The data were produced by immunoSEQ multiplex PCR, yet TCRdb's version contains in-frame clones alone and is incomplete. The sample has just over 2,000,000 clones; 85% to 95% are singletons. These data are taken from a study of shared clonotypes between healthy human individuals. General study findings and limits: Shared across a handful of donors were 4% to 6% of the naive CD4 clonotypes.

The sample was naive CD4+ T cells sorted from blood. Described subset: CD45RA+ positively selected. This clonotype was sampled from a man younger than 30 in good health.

As DNA, the CDR3 is TGCAGCGTTGTGAGGGGGCCAAACACTGAAGCTTTCTTT. This gives the protein CSVVRGPNTEAFF. The chain uses TRBV29-1 and TRBJ1-1; TRBD1 matches at 7 bases. Germline V gene data show CDR1 as SQVTM and CDR2 as ANQGSEA. Unmatched junction bases numbered 4, after V lost 4 bases and J lost 2 bases. The CDR3 has 13 amino acids.